This record covers a single T cell receptor (beta chain). In the authors' methods: Using reference gene primer amplification, nucleated cell counts were estimated. Profiled with immunoSEQ multiplex PCR; TCRdb holds only in-frame clones, not every one. The DNA was the basis for D and trimming; V, J and clone size are from that table. Of some 150,000 clones listed, approximately 90% were seen once; the top ten hold more than 1%. This record belongs to a study of blood T cell repertoires in COVID-19. Trimming left V 2 bases short and J 2 bases short, with 13 bases between. CDR1 SGHAT and CDR2 FQNNGV come from the germline V gene. This CDR3 region has 15 residues.

The sample consisted of PBMCs or T cells enriched from blood (not recorded which). This clonotype was obtained from a woman in her twenties or thirties with acute COVID-19. The chain couples TRBV11-2 to TRBJ2-7; D ambiguous. CDR3 coding DNA: TGTGCCAGCAGCTTATGGCCCGATCAAGCCTACGAGCAGTACTTC. This sequence encodes CASSLWPDQAYEQYF.